A single sample gave rise to the 7 T cell receptor beta chains below, sequenced in a study of T cells in localized non-small cell lung cancer (dated by TCRdb to the early 2020s). Preparation of the library involved the immunoSEQ multiplex PCR assay. Not all clones reach the TCRdb copy of this immuneACCESS table, which keeps in-frame sequences only. Checked studies attribute under half of the gap to unresolved V genes and leave the rest unexplained. For this sample the table gives tens of thousands of clones, of which approximately 90% were detected only once. Roughly 2.5% of the sample comes from the top ten. The sample in question was PBMCs, obtained before any cancer treatment. The receptor set was obtained from a man aged 35 to 69 with stage II lung adenocarcinoma.

The chain employs TRBV19 and TRBJ1-1; D is unclear. Germline loops: CDR1 LNHDA, CDR2 SQIVND (reference sequence). This CDR3 has 15 amino acids. Trimming cost V 7 bases and J 0 bases, with 15 bases left between them. CDR3 sequence: CASMGASPLNTEAFF. CDR3 bases: TGTGCCAGTATGGGTGCTTCTCCCCTGAACACTGAAGCTTTCTTT.

The CDR3 is CASSPTGGNQPQHF. Here the CDR3 DNA reads TGTGCCAGCAGTCCGACAGGGGGCAATCAGCCCCAGCATTTT. The J gene is TRBJ1-5, the V gene TRBV9; 8 positions match TRBD1. The CDR3 extends over 14 amino acids. V was pared by 5 bases and J by 2 bases, with 3 bases of the junction left unmatched. CDR1 and CDR2 from the germline V gene are SGDLS and YYNGEE.

This clone occurred once. The genes are TRBV11-2 and TRBJ1-5; D gene unclear. V shed 1 base and J shed 0 bases, with 7 bases lying between them. CDR1 and CDR2 (germline): SGHAT, FQNNGV. This CDR3 spans 15 amino acids. The CDR3, as DNA: TGTGCCAGCAGCTTAGCTGGGGATAGCAATCAGCCCCAGCATTTT. Translation: CASSLAGDSNQPQHF.

The V and J genes are TRBV18 and TRBJ1-1, with TRBD1 matching 9 bases. Germline assignment: CDR1 KGHSH and CDR2 LQKENI. The CDR3 contains 14 residues. V gave up 3 bases and J gave up 7 bases; unmatched junction bases: 6. The CDR3 region is CASSPPTGGSEAFF. CDR3 in DNA: TGTGCCAGCTCACCGCCGACAGGGGGAAGTGAAGCTTTCTTT.

CDR3 DNA: TGTGCCAGCTCAAGAGGAGAAGCGCCCAATGAGCAGTTCTTC. Its protein product is CASSRGEAPNEQFF. V gene TRBV18 combines with J gene TRBJ2-1; no definite D call. The CDR3 has 14 residues. The germline V gene has CDR1 KGHSH and CDR2 LQKENI. The V and J ends lost 5 bases and 6 bases respectively, with 14 bases between them.

This sequence joins TRBV6-5 and TRBJ1-1; no reliable D call. V was cut by 7 bases and J by 4 bases, with 13 bases left in between. The CDR3 covers 13 residues. CDR1 MNHEY and CDR2 SVGAGI come from the germline V gene. CDR3 DNA sequence: TGTGCCAGCATCCCCCGGACGTCCACTGAAGCTTTCTTT. Amino acids: CASIPRTSTEAFF.

The genes are TRBV6-1 and TRBJ1-5; D gene uncertain. Germline assignment: CDR1 MNHNS and CDR2 SASEGT. V shed 5 bases and J shed 3 bases, with 11 bases lying between them. The length of the CDR3 is 14 residues. CDR3 DNA: TGTGCCAGCAGTTATGGTCCCAACAATCAGCCCCAGCATTTT. It specifies CASSYGPNNQPQHF.